The 31 T cell receptor beta chains given below trace back to one sample, sequenced in a study of cytomegalovirus exposure and HLA in healthy donors. Primers for the PCR totalled 60 Vbeta and 13 Jbeta. The repertoire was sequenced with immunoSEQ multiplex PCR; TCRdb's copy has only in-frame clones and lacks some. This sample's table has some 130,000 clones. Sequencing used PBMCs. These TCRs come from a woman between 40 and 50 years old in good health and CMV-seropositive.

The V and J genes are TRBV28 and TRBJ1-4; a weak D match, TRBD1 (6 bases). The V and J ends lost 8 bases and 8 bases respectively, with 18 bases between them. The germline V gene has CDR1 MDHEN and CDR2 SYDVKM. The CDR3 has 14 amino acids. CDR3 amino acids: CASCPRTGNEKLFF. The CDR3 nucleotides read TGTGCCAGCTGCCCCCGAACAGGGAACGAAAAACTGTTTTTT.

This chain links TRBV27 with TRBJ2-1; 7 bases are shared with TRBD1. Trimming took 5 bases from V and 4 from J; bases not matched to a gene: 5. Germline V CDR1 and CDR2: MNHEY, SMNVEV (reference sequence). The CDR3 extends over 14 amino acids. In DNA form, the CDR3 reads TGTGCCAGCAGTGACGGGACAGCTTACAATGAGCAGTTCTTC. It encodes CASSDGTAYNEQFF.

The J gene is TRBJ2-7, the V gene TRBV11-2; D unresolved. CDR1 and CDR2 from the germline V gene are SGHAT and FQNNGV. V was clipped by 6 bases and J by 0 bases, with 15 bases between them. The CDR3 is 15 residues long. The CDR3 protein is CASSRAATNSYEQYF. In DNA, the CDR3 is TGTGCCAGCAGTCGTGCGGCTACCAACTCCTACGAGCAGTACTTC.

This sequence joins TRBV30 and TRBJ1-5, with unresolved D. Between the trimmed V and J ends, which lost 2 bases and 1 base, there was a span of 3 bases. In germline, CDR1 is GTSNPN, CDR2 SVGIG (reference sequence). The CDR3 has 12 residues. The CDR3 sequence is CAWSRSNQPQHF. The CDR3 nucleotides read TGTGCCTGGAGTCGGAGCAATCAGCCCCAGCATTTT.

The chain has TRBV27 and TRBJ1-2, with no clear D. Germline CDR1 reads MNHEY; CDR2 reads SMNVEV (reference sequence). V lost 5 bases to trimming and J lost 4 bases, with 14 bases between them. The CDR3 spans 14 residues. The CDR3 DNA sequence: TGTGCCAGCAGTCCGGGCCGGGCGGGCTATGGCTACACCTTC. Its protein product is CASSPGRAGYGYTF.

The chain has TRBV27 and TRBJ2-2; D ambiguous. This CDR3 is 14 amino acids long. Germline CDR1 MNHEY, CDR2 SMNVEV (reference sequence). Trimming stripped 3 bases from V and 1 base from J, with 6 bases between. CDR3 in amino acids: CASSLGRNTGELFF. In nucleotides, the CDR3 is TGTGCCAGCAGTTTGGGCAGGAACACCGGGGAGCTGTTTTTT.

The chain recombines TRBV19 with TRBJ1-1; the D gene is possibly TRBD1 (6 bases). Germline lookup yields CDR1 LNHDA and CDR2 SQIVND (reference sequence). The CDR3 extends over 19 amino acids. Trimming stripped 3 bases from V and 1 base from J, with 24 bases between. In DNA, the CDR3 is TGTGCCAGTAGTATGGGGGGGAGACAGGTCATCCGAAGGAACACTGAAGCTTTCTTT. Its protein is CASSMGGRQVIRRNTEAFF.

The rearrangement uses TRBV6-1 and TRBJ1-1, with D perhaps matching TRBD1 (5 bases). Germline V gives CDR1 MNHNS, CDR2 SASEGT. Trimming removed 2 bases at V and 10 bases at J, with 17 bases between. The CDR3 runs to 14 residues. The CDR3 protein is CASSENSGQGIAFF. The CDR3 bases are TGTGCCAGCAGTGAAAATAGTGGGCAGGGAATAGCTTTCTTT.

The rearrangement joins TRBV5-1 to TRBJ1-3; tentatively, D is TRBD1 (5 bases). The germline gives CDR1 SGHRS, CDR2 YFSETQ. Trimming removed 4 bases at V and 4 bases at J, with 12 bases between. The CDR3 has 14 amino acids. CDR3 DNA sequence: TGCGCCAGCAGCCCGCAGGGTGCAGGAAACACCATATATTTT. Amino acids: CASSPQGAGNTIYF.

The chain uses TRBV7-9 and TRBJ2-5, with TRBD1 identical over 7 bases. V gave up 1 base and J gave up 7 bases; unmatched junction bases: 15. The CDR3 totals 17 residues. Per the germline V gene, CDR1 is SEHNR and CDR2 is FQNEAQ (reference sequence). DNA of the CDR3: TGTGCCAGCAGCTTAGTCGGGCAGGGGGTCCAAAAGGGGACCCAGTACTTC. Protein product: CASSLVGQGVQKGTQYF.

V and J are TRBV27 and TRBJ1-4; 9 bases match TRBD1. The CDR3 runs to 15 residues. In germline, CDR1 is MNHEY, CDR2 SMNVEV (reference sequence). V lost 5 bases and J lost 5; bases outside the gene matches: 6. CDR3 residues: CASSPLGQGNEKLFF. CDR3 coding DNA: TGTGCCAGCAGTCCCCTCGGACAGGGGAATGAAAAACTGTTTTTT.

The chain joins TRBV27 to TRBJ2-2; D is undetermined. The CDR3 has 12 residues. Germline CDR1 MNHEY, CDR2 SMNVEV (reference sequence). V lost 5 bases, J lost 3 bases, and 4 bases lay in between. The DNA for the CDR3 is TGTGCCAGCAGTCTCTACACCGGGGAGCTGTTTTTT. Translation: CASSLYTGELFF.

V is TRBV13 and J is TRBJ2-3; 10 bases fit TRBD2. Germline loops: CDR1 PRHDT, CDR2 FYEKMQ (reference sequence). The V and J ends lost 2 bases and 2 bases, in that order; junction bases with no gene match: 4. The length of the CDR3 is 16 residues. The CDR3 sequence: CASSLTGLADTDTQYF. CDR3 coding DNA: TGTGCCAGCAGCTTAACCGGACTAGCGGACACAGATACGCAGTATTTT.

J is TRBJ1-4 and V is TRBV19; no clear D. V lost 6 bases to trimming and J lost 3 bases, with 14 bases between them. CDR3 size: 15 residues. Germline V gene data show CDR1 as LNHDA and CDR2 as SQIVND (reference sequence). The CDR3 loop reads CASRGSAGANEKLFF. The CDR3 DNA sequence: TGTGCCAGTAGAGGTTCCGCCGGGGCTAATGAAAAACTGTTTTTT.

This chain links TRBV10-3 with TRBJ1-6, with no clear D. Germline V gene lookup returns CDR1 ENHRY and CDR2 SYGVKD. This CDR3 spans 17 amino acids. The V gene lost 0 bases and the J gene lost 0 bases, with 9 bases spanning the gap. The CDR3 nucleotides are TGTGCCATCAGTGAGTCGGGCAGCAGCTCCTATAATTCACCCCTCCACTTT. Encoded protein: CAISESGSSSYNSPLHF.

The CDR3, as DNA: TGTGCCAGCAGCCGGGATGAAAGGTATGGCTACACCTTC. It yields the protein CASSRDERYGYTF. The gene calls are TRBV27 and TRBJ1-2; D unclear. The CDR3 consists of 13 residues. Germline CDR1 and CDR2: MNHEY and SMNVEV (reference sequence). With 6 bases removed from V and 5 bases from J, the gap between germline ends came to 13 bases.

The chain joins TRBV5-6 to TRBJ2-3; the D gene is possibly TRBD1 (5 bases). From germline, CDR1 is SGHDT and CDR2 YYEEEE. Trimming removed 1 base at V and 5 bases at J, with 14 bases between. The CDR3 is 15 residues long. The CDR3 nucleotides are TGTGCCAGCAGCTTGCAGGACATGGCTGGAGATACGCAGTATTTT. It codes for CASSLQDMAGDTQYF.

The chain combines TRBV6-5 with TRBJ2-7, with 13 bases identical to TRBD2. The V gene end was trimmed by 4 bases and the J gene end by 2 bases; junction bases not matched to a gene: 2. The germline V gene encodes CDR1 MNHEY and CDR2 SVGAGI. The CDR3 runs to 15 residues. The CDR3 region has the DNA TGTGCCAGCAGTTGGGGACTAGCGGGGACCTACGAGCAGTACTTC. Amino acids: CASSWGLAGTYEQYF.

The chain carries TRBV19 and TRBJ2-2, with 9 bases fitting TRBD1. CDR1 and CDR2 (germline): LNHDA, SQIVND (reference sequence). With 6 bases clipped from V and 4 bases from J, the junction kept 3 bases outside the gene matches. CDR3 length: 14 amino acids. The DNA of the CDR3 is TGTGCCAGTAGACCGGGACAGGGCACCGGGGAGCTGTTTTTT. This codes for CASRPGQGTGELFF.

V gene TRBV4-1 combines with J gene TRBJ2-3, with TRBD1 matching 8 bases. V shed 4 bases and J 1 base; nucleotides not matched to a gene: 7. This CDR3 contains 16 residues. CDR1 and CDR2 from the germline V gene are MGHRA and YSYEKL. The CDR3 DNA reads as TGCGCCAGCAGCCCCAAAGGACAGGGTGGCACAGATACGCAGTATTTT. This codes for CASSPKGQGGTDTQYF.

The chain uses TRBV27 and TRBJ1-3, with unresolved D. Germline values: CDR1 MNHEY, CDR2 SMNVEV (reference sequence). Deletions cut 1 base from V and 0 bases from J, with 16 bases between. This CDR3 region has 18 residues. The CDR3 DNA is TGTGCCAGCAGTTTATTCCCACCCTGGACTGTCTCTGGAAACACCATATATTTT. Translating it yields CASSLFPPWTVSGNTIYF.

The chain employs TRBV27 and TRBJ2-7, with 8 bases that match TRBD2. The CDR3 has 14 amino acids. V shed 5 bases, J shed 3 bases, and the junction held 6 bases outside the gene matches. The V gene's germline CDR1 is MNHEY and CDR2 SMNVEV (reference sequence). The CDR3 sequence: CASSASGFSYEQYF. In nucleotides, the CDR3 is TGTGCCAGCAGTGCTAGCGGGTTCAGCTACGAGCAGTACTTC.

V gene TRBV7-3 combines with J gene TRBJ1-1; D remains ambiguous. The ends were cut back, 5 bases at V and 5 bases at J, with 18 bases in the middle. CDR1 and CDR2 from the germline V gene are SGHTA and FQGTGA. The CDR3 covers 15 residues. Written as DNA, the CDR3 is TGTGCCAGCAGCCTCATCCCCTTGGAGGTTACTGAAGCTTTCTTT. The encoded protein is CASSLIPLEVTEAFF.

The V and J genes are TRBV29-1 and TRBJ1-1; 8 positions agree with TRBD1. The CDR3 has 13 amino acids. Germline lookup yields CDR1 SQVTM and CDR2 ANQGSEA. V trimming: 0 bases; J trimming: 5 bases; junction bases outside the gene matches: 2. CDR3 sequence: CSVEDRGLTEAFF. Written as DNA, the CDR3 is TGCAGCGTTGAAGACAGGGGGCTTACTGAAGCTTTCTTT.

V and J are TRBV27 and TRBJ1-1, with a possible D match to TRBD1 (6 bases). With 5 bases removed from V and 5 bases from J, the gap between germline ends came to 9 bases. This CDR3 is 12 amino acids long. CDR1 MNHEY and CDR2 SMNVEV come from the germline V gene (reference sequence). The CDR3 DNA reads as TGTGCCAGCAGTCCAGGACAGACTGAAGCTTTCTTT. This codes for CASSPGQTEAFF.

V and J are TRBV5-1 and TRBJ1-2; the D is unclear. This CDR3 has 13 residues. Germline V CDR1 and CDR2: SGHRS, YFSETQ. Between the trimmed V and J ends, which lost 4 bases and 2 bases, there was a span of 9 bases. The CDR3 spells CASSIQTNYGYTF. DNA of the CDR3: TGCGCCAGCAGCATCCAGACAAACTATGGCTACACCTTC. Together with reference TRBV5-1 and TRBJ1-2, the CDR3 gives the full variable domain: KAGVTQTPRYLIKTRGQQVTLSCSPISGHRSVSWYQQTPGQGLQFLFEYFSETQRNKGNFPGRFSGRQFSNSRSEMNVSTLELGDSALYLCASSIQTNYGYTFGSGTRLTVV.

The chain has TRBV5-1 and TRBJ2-5; maybe TRBD2 (6 bases). The CDR3 sequence is 14 residues long. With 1 base removed from V and 2 bases from J, the gap between germline ends came to 9 bases. Germline loops: CDR1 SGHRS, CDR2 YFSETQ. CDR3 sequence reads: CASSLNSGQETQYF. In DNA form, the CDR3 reads TGCGCCAGCAGCTTGAATAGCGGACAAGAGACCCAGTACTTC.

The rearrangement links TRBV6-1 to TRBJ2-2; D gene uncertain. The CDR3 has 14 amino acids. Germline CDR1 is MNHNS and CDR2 is SASEGT. Trimming cost V 7 bases and J 2 bases, with 11 bases left between them. CDR3 residues: CASTRTANTGELFF. The CDR3 bases are TGTGCCAGCACACGCACAGCTAACACCGGGGAGCTGTTTTTT.

This rearrangement joins TRBV6-5 to TRBJ2-7; a weak D match, TRBD1 (7 bases). The V gene's germline CDR1 is MNHEY and CDR2 SVGAGI. The CDR3 contains 16 residues. V was trimmed by 0 bases and J by 3 bases, leaving 15 bases between them. CDR3 residues: CASSYSSPQGGYEQYF. CDR3 coding DNA: TGTGCCAGCAGTTACTCTTCCCCCCAGGGGGGCTACGAGCAGTACTTC.

The chain joins TRBV28 to TRBJ2-3; 10 positions agree with TRBD2. Germline lookup yields CDR1 MDHEN and CDR2 SYDVKM. V dropped 6 bases and J dropped 0; count of bases not matched to a gene: 6. This CDR3 spans 16 amino acids. CDR3 DNA sequence: TGTGCCAGCAGACAAACTAGCGGGACAAGCACAGATACGCAGTATTTT. Translated: CASRQTSGTSTDTQYF.

V usage is TRBV25-1 and J usage is TRBJ2-3, with D maybe TRBD1 (5 bases). The V gene lost 4 bases and the J gene lost 0 bases, with 14 bases spanning the gap. Germline V gene lookup returns CDR1 MGHDK and CDR2 SYGVNS. This CDR3 contains 16 residues. This CDR3 reads CASSVSQGLSTDTQYF. The DNA for the CDR3 is TGTGCCAGCAGTGTATCCCAGGGCCTAAGCACAGATACGCAGTATTTT.